This T cell receptor beta chain was sequenced during a study of graft-versus-host responses after intestinal transplantation. The CDR3 loop spans 14 amino acids. The ends lost 3 bases at V and 5 bases at J; junction bases unmatched: 6. Looked up from germline, CDR1 is SGHTS and CDR2 is YDEGEE. Using immunoSEQ multiplex PCR, the repertoire was profiled, and TCRdb retains in-frame clones only, with some absent. The sample comprises about 96,000 clones, more than 85% of which are singletons, and 0.15% to 0.2% rests with the top ten. With respect to this clone: Its antigen is undetermined.

This clonotype was obtained from a human donor who received an intestinal transplant. The V gene is TRBV5-8, the J gene TRBJ2-3, with 7 bases that match TRBD1. The starting material was unstimulated CD4+ T cells sorted from spleen or lymph node cells, obtained before intestinal transplant. The CDR3 protein is CASSWGQNLDTQYF. CDR3 nucleotides: TGTGCCAGCAGCTGGGGACAGAATCTAGATACGCAGTATTTT.